The present entry profiles one TCR beta chain with its context. The antigen is not known. An assay was performed, and its level was deep. Sequenced by immunoSEQ multiplex PCR; TCRdb stores in-frame clones only, minus some. The sample holds about 2.3 million clones, just under 95% seen once. These data originate in a study of shared clonotypes between healthy human individuals. Overall study findings and caveats: Rarefaction showed that sequencing of sorted subsets was incomplete (despite large depth).

Memory CD4+ cells were the fraction left after CD45RA+ naive selection. The clonotype comes from a man aged 18 to 30 in good health. Some clones in this sample may be carry-over from other donors' samples. Material: naive CD4+ T cells from PBMCs. Stated subset: CD45RA+ positively selected.

The CDR3 nucleotides read TGTGCCAGTAGTAGGAACGGACAGGGTGGCTCCTACGAGCAGTACTTC. It encodes CASSRNGQGGSYEQYF. The chain links TRBV19 to TRBJ2-7; 8 nucleotides align to TRBD1. This CDR3 is 16 amino acids long. The germline V gene has CDR1 LNHDA and CDR2 SQIVND (reference sequence). Germline trimming cut 4 bases from V and 0 bases from J; bases unmatched to any gene: 8.